Following are 7 T cell receptor beta chains from one sample sequenced in a study of blood T cell repertoires in COVID-19. Using immunoSEQ multiplex PCR, the repertoire was profiled, and TCRdb retains in-frame clones only, with some absent. The data contain approximately 170,000 clones, approximately 93% of them singletons. Sequencing input: peripheral blood. Receptors were obtained from a woman aged 55-75 years with COVID-19, enrolled during active disease.

The V gene is TRBV7-9, the J gene TRBJ2-7; the match to TRBD1 covers 8 bases. The CDR3 loop spans 15 amino acids. V trimming: 5 bases; J trimming: 4 bases; junction bases outside the gene matches: 10. The V gene's germline CDR1 is SEHNR and CDR2 FQNEAQ (reference sequence). Written as DNA, the CDR3 is TGTGCCAGCAGCACGCGGGACAGGAACTCTTACGAGCAGTACTTC. The encoded protein is CASSTRDRNSYEQYF.

This rearrangement joins TRBV7-2 to TRBJ2-2; 7 bases agree with TRBD1. The CDR3 totals 15 residues. The germline V gene encodes CDR1 SGHTA and CDR2 FQGNSA. Trimming at V came to 6 bases and at J to 3 bases, leaving 7 bases not matched to a gene. The CDR3 bases are TGTGCCAGCAGACGCGACAGGGTGGACACCGGGGAGCTGTTTTTT. It codes for CASRRDRVDTGELFF.

V and J are TRBV5-5 and TRBJ2-2; TRBD2 matches 9 bases. Per the germline V gene, CDR1 is SGHKS and CDR2 is YYEKEE (reference sequence). The CDR3 loop spans 14 amino acids. Trimming at V came to 2 bases and at J to 6 bases, leaving 2 bases not matched to a gene. In DNA form, the CDR3 reads TGTGCCAGCAGCTTTAGCGGGGGCGCCGGGGAGCTGTTTTTT. As protein: CASSFSGGAGELFF.

This clone was detected only once. The chain joins TRBV3-1 (or the pseudogene TRBV3-2) to TRBJ1-4, with D uncertain. This CDR3 contains 17 residues. The V gene's germline CDR1 is LGHDT and CDR2 YNNKEL (reference sequence). V lost 4 bases, J lost 3 bases, and 18 bases lay in between. DNA of the CDR3: TGTGCCAGCAGCCCTCGGGAAGCCGGATTATCTAATGAAAAACTGTTTTTT. Amino acids: CASSPREAGLSNEKLFF.

V is TRBV30 and J is TRBJ1-5, with D unresolved. This CDR3 spans 13 amino acids. Looked up from germline, CDR1 is GTSNPN and CDR2 is SVGIG (reference sequence). V lost 2 bases and J 2 bases, leaving 7 bases between the germline ends. In nucleotides, the CDR3 is TGTGCCTGGAGTAGGAGGGGCAATCAGCCCCAGCATTTT. Protein product: CAWSRRGNQPQHF.

The rearrangement uses TRBV6-1 and TRBJ2-5; D might be TRBD1 (6 bases). The ends were cut back, 1 base at V and 3 bases at J, with 18 bases in the middle. Germline V lookup: CDR1 MNHNS, CDR2 SASEGT. This CDR3 contains 17 residues. CDR3 DNA: TGTGCCAGCAGTGAAGTGTGGGGGCCGCTAGAAGAAGAGACCCAGTACTTC. It translates to CASSEVWGPLEEETQYF.

The chain couples TRBV18 to TRBJ2-5; no definite D call. Trimming took off 1 base at V and 3 bases at J, with 9 bases between the two ends. Germline lookup yields CDR1 KGHSH and CDR2 LQKENI. The CDR3 contains 14 residues. The DNA of the CDR3 is TGTGCCAGCTCACCACTCGTAGTAAAAGAGACCCAGTACTTC. Protein sequence: CASSPLVVKETQYF.